The entry that follows covers one T cell receptor beta chain sequence. The antigen remains unidentified. cDNA molecules carried unique molecular identifiers, and template switching added a universal primer site. TCRdb fed the 5' RACE reads into MiXCR, producing one record per CDR3 protein. Among hundreds of thousands of distinct CDR3 sequences listed, 15% to 20% were seen once. This specimen belongs to a study of identical twins. General study results and limits: In monozygotic twins, models underestimated the sharing of out-of-frame TCR alpha.

A further study also used this sample, focusing on T cells expressing NK-cell markers.

Sequencing was performed on PBMCs. This TCR came from a woman under 30 in good health.

The CDR3: CASSYSLAASSYNEQFF. CDR3 bases: TGCGCCAGCAGCTATTCACTAGCGGCCAGCTCCTACAATGAGCAGTTCTTC. This chain connects TRBV5-1 to TRBJ2-1; 8 nucleotides align to TRBD2. With 3 bases clipped from V and 0 bases from J, the junction kept 8 bases outside the gene matches. Germline CDR1 SGHRS, CDR2 YFSETQ. This CDR3 has 17 amino acids.